This TCR beta chain derives from a study of T cells in Graves' hyperthyroidism and ophthalmopathy (dated by TCRdb to the late 2010s). Describing the broader study: Peripheral blood was sampled at the time of initial diagnosis, prior to any treatment. To identify distinguishing TCR V-J signatures, a discovery cohort of about a hundred patients was used, comprising 43 with Graves' ophthalmopathy and about 59 with stable Graves' hyperthyroidism. Prospective prediction of ophthalmopathy was tested in an independent validation cohort of fewer than 20 hyperthyroidism patients and 17 patients who later progressed to ophthalmopathy. The roughly 94 discovery patients were randomly split 7:3 into training and test sets. The study also compared thyroid tissue and blood T-cell repertoires from a handful of Graves' hyperthyroidism patients. After sampling, hyperthyroidism patients received methimazole starting at 30 mg daily, and ophthalmopathy patients received high-dose intravenous methylprednisolone. According to the paper, TCR Vbeta CDR3 sequencing was carried out on around 140 peripheral blood samples, which came from 40 to 45 ophthalmopathy, about 75 hyperthyroidism and roughly 17 progressor patients. The research as a whole found: Most expanded thyroid clonotypes (frequency above 0.001) were also found in blood, which suggests that blood repertoires may mirror thyroid immune responses. A 13 V-J signature model separated ophthalmopathy from stable hyperthyroidism, with over 85% sensitivity and roughly 81% specificity in cross-validation and 80%/75% in testing. No statistical method was used to fix the sample size in advance, and group allocation was not hidden from the investigators. During validation, the model predicted progression to ophthalmopathy a median of roughly 7.1 months ahead of onset, with almost 71% sensitivity and 72% to 85% specificity.

Moderately to severely active disease, a Clinical Activity Score of at least 3, a NOSPECS grade of at least 4, and a duration under 3 months were present in ophthalmopathy patients. Exclusion was applied to patients with uncontrolled infections, other autoimmune diseases, pregnancy or lactation. Diagnoses relied on clinical symptoms, serum thyroxine and TRAb, thyroid ultrasound and orbital computed tomography. Ficoll-Paque density gradient centrifugation was used to isolate PBMCs from approximately 10 ml of fresh peripheral blood. Total RNA was extracted using Trizol reagent, and RNA quality was assessed on an Agilent 2100 Bioanalyzer. Remarks on this clonotype: The antigen it recognizes is unknown. No base qualities exist here, and no much larger clone lies one base off it.

Amplification of TCR beta CDR3 regions was carried out from RNA transcripts. The first round of RT-PCR for the TCR CDR3 was performed with the HTBI primer set and the Qiagen OneStep RT-PCR kit. Libraries were constructed in a second round of multiplex PCR, after which size selection and purification were performed. Libraries were sequenced paired-end with 100 bp reads on an Illumina HiSeq2000. Per the source publication's procedure: Raw data were processed with SOAPnuke, discarding reads with adapters, uncalled bases, mean Phred below 15, or no exact constant-primer or identifier match. COPE v1.2.5 was used to merge the high-quality paired reads, and each unique nucleotide sequence was defined as a clonotype. MiTCR v1.1 was used to align the clonotypes against IMGT TRBV, TRBD and TRBJ reference segments. The analysis was restricted to V-J combinations with a frequency above 0.0001, which together covered around 99% of the repertoires. The TCS score was defined as F50 (clonal expansion) divided by E x V (chaos), with BLOSUM62-based TCRdist calculated between CDR3 peptides within each V-J. Welch's t-statistics and random forest reduced fewer than 550 V-J features to 13, which were used in a naive Bayes classifier (R e1071). TCRdb trimmed public reads at Q25 via fastp, called clones via MiXCR and kept in-frame beta chains. Merged by CDR3 protein, the rows form single entries marked with the most common genes and DNA. The V and J calls and clone size are TCRdb's, not the authors'. In all, the sample holds approximately 690,000 distinct CDR3 sequences, and under 25% of those were seen once. Of the sample, about 34% is held by the ten largest clones.

V gives up 2 bases and J gives up 2 bases, and the segment between their germline ends measures 19 bases. CDR1 and CDR2 are read off the germline V gene (reference sequence) as GTSNPN and SVGIG. The CDR3 has 16 amino acids, counting the end cysteine and phenylalanine. The CDR3 DNA has 48 bases and is translated from base 1. This clonotype originated in a young man with Graves' ophthalmopathy. The chain is encoded by TRBV30 joined to TRBJ2-7; matching of 5 bases hints at TRBD2 as the D gene. The sample comprised blood. The DNA sequence is as follows: TGTGCCTGGAGTCCAGTAGACGGGGTTTTTACCTACGAGCAGTACTTC. The resulting protein is CAWSPVDGVFTYEQYF.